These T cell receptor beta chains were read from a single sample in a study of CD8 T cells in ankylosing spondylitis. Using its own MiXCR run on the 5' RACE reads, TCRdb lists one record per CDR3 protein. Here the sample spans fewer than 250,000 distinct CDR3 sequences, approximately 10% being singletons. The sequenced sample was blood, either unsorted or a sorted T cell fraction (not recorded which). These TCRs come from a male donor with ankylosing spondylitis or in good health (not recorded which). The CDR3 runs from the conserved cysteine through the conserved F or W. A D gene is named only where the DNA matches it firmly. Rows give clone size only sometimes, using once, few, many, or a class for an expanded clone.

clone size	D gene	V gene	J gene	CDR3 DNA	CDR3 protein
many	TRBD2	TRBV29-1	TRBJ2-3	TGCAGCGTTGAGGCTAGCGGCAGCACAGATACGCAGTATTTT	CSVEASGSTDTQYF
few	-	TRBV12-3/TRBV12-4	TRBJ2-6	TGTGCCAGCAGTTTACTCCGGGTCGGGGCCAACGTCCTGACTTTC	CASSLLRVGANVLTF
few	-	TRBV24-1	TRBJ2-5	TGTGCCACCGGAGAGGCCGGAGGCCAAGAGACCCAGTACTTC	CATGEAGGQETQYF
many	TRBD2	TRBV5-1	TRBJ2-1	TGCGCCAGCAGCTTGGATCCTCTTGCGGGGGGCTTCTACAATGAGCAGTTCTTC	CASSLDPLAGGFYNEQFF
many	TRBD1	TRBV18	TRBJ1-3	TGTGCCAGCTCACCACCCGGGACAGGGAAGAACACCATATATTTT	CASSPPGTGKNTIYF
many	TRBD1	TRBV5-1	TRBJ2-3	TGCGCCAGCAGCTTGGAGCTCCAGGGGGTCACAGATACGCAGTATTTT	CASSLELQGVTDTQYF
-	TRBD2	TRBV9	TRBJ2-5	TGTGCCAGCAGTGAAGGACTAGCGGGGGGGCTGACAGAGACCCAGTACTTC	CASSEGLAGGLTETQYF
-	TRBD1	TRBV7-2	TRBJ2-7	TGTGCCAGCAGCCGTGACAGGGGCGGCTACGAGCAGTACTTC	CASSRDRGGYEQYF
many	TRBD1	TRBV7-9	TRBJ1-1	TGTGCCAGCAGCTTAGCGGGACAGGGGTCACCTGAAGCTTTCTTT	CASSLAGQGSPEAFF
once	TRBD2	TRBV7-2	TRBJ2-5	TGTGCCAGCAGCTCCGGCGCGGGGGGCCCGGGGGAGACCCAGTACTTC	CASSSGAGGPGETQYF
-	-	TRBV7-3	TRBJ1-2	TGTGCCAGCAGCTTAGGTCACCAGGACAGAGGCTACACCTTC	CASSLGHQDRGYTF
many	TRBD1	TRBV5-6	TRBJ2-7	TGTGCCAGCAGCTTGTTTAGTAGGACAGGGGGGCCCTACGAGCAGTACTTC	CASSLFSRTGGPYEQYF
many	TRBD2	TRBV7-9	TRBJ2-3	TGTGCCAGCAGCGGGACTAGCGGGGGTAACACAGATACGCAGTATTTT	CASSGTSGGNTDTQYF
many	-	TRBV5-1	TRBJ2-7	TGCGCCAGTGGCCCCGGGTTCCAAAAAGAGGTTTTTCGTTTC	CASGPGFQKEVFRF
-	-	TRBV20-1	TRBJ2-4	TGCAGTGCGACTAGACAGGCTTCCGGAGCCAAAAACATTCAGTACTTC	CSATRQASGAKNIQYF
many	-	TRBV7-9	TRBJ2-3	TGTGCCAGCAGCTTAACCGGCGGGCCTCTGGATACGCAGTATTTT	CASSLTGGPLDTQYF
-	TRBD2	TRBV2	TRBJ2-7	TGTGCCAGCATGCTCCCGGGACTAGCGGGGGACTACGAGCAGTACTTC	CASMLPGLAGDYEQYF
-	-	TRBV20-1	TRBJ1-4	TGCAGTGCAGACACGCCGGATGGAACTAATGAAAAACTGTTTTTT	CSADTPDGTNEKLFF
many	TRBD1	TRBV12-3/TRBV12-4	TRBJ1-1	TGTGCCAGCAAGAGGACAGGGTTCAACACTGAAGCTTTCTTT	CASKRTGFNTEAFF
many	TRBD2	TRBV10-3	TRBJ2-1	TGTGCCATCAGTGAGTCAGAAGCGGGGCTTTCCTACAATGAGCAGTTCTTC	CAISESEAGLSYNEQFF
many	TRBD1	TRBV5-1	TRBJ1-1	TGCGCCAGCAGCGACCAGGGGGGGAACACTGAAGCTTTCTTT	CASSDQGGNTEAFF
many	TRBD1	TRBV5-1	TRBJ1-2	TGCGCCAGCAGCCCTAATGGACAGGGCAGGGATGGCTACACCTTC	CASSPNGQGRDGYTF
many	TRBD1	TRBV18	TRBJ2-2	TGTGCCAGCTCACCAGGCCTGGGACAGGGCACCGGGGAGCTGTTTTTT	CASSPGLGQGTGELFF
many	-	TRBV28	TRBJ2-1	TGTGCCAGCAGTTCCGCAGGGGTCGCATCCCTCTACAATGAGCAGTTCTTC	CASSSAGVASLYNEQFF
-	-	TRBV9	TRBJ2-1	TGTGCCAGCAGCGTAGTGGGTAGCGGCTCCTACAATGAGCAGTTCTTC	CASSVVGSGSYNEQFF
many	TRBD2	TRBV12-3/TRBV12-4	TRBJ2-7	TGTGCCAGCAGTTCCGGGGGGAGCTCCTACGAGCAGTACTTC	CASSSGGSSYEQYF
-	TRBD1	TRBV6-1	TRBJ1-4	TGTGCCAGCAGTGACCCCCGGGACAGCGATCTCGAAAAACTGTTTTTT	CASSDPRDSDLEKLFF
few	TRBD1	TRBV19	TRBJ1-6	TGTGCCAGTAGTCGGACAGGGACGGATTCACCCCTCCACTTT	CASSRTGTDSPLHF
many	-	TRBV28	TRBJ1-5	TGTGCCAGCAGTTTAACACTTAGCAATCAGCCCCAGCATTTT	CASSLTLSNQPQHF
many	-	TRBV5-1	TRBJ1-3	TGCGCCAGCAGCAGCGAGGGAACTGGAAACACCATATATTTT	CASSSEGTGNTIYF
many	-	TRBV20-1	TRBJ1-2	TGCAGTGCTAGAAGGGCTACAGAACCCTATGGCTACACCTTC	CSARRATEPYGYTF
few	TRBD2	TRBV7-3	TRBJ2-2	TGTGCCAGCACCCCGGGACTAGCAACCGGGGAGCTGTTTTTT	CASTPGLATGELFF
-	TRBD1	TRBV3-1	TRBJ2-2	TGTGCCAGCAGACCCGCGACCTCAGGGGGCGGCGGGGAGCTGTTTTTT	CASRPATSGGGGELFF
few	TRBD1	TRBV7-2	TRBJ2-1	TGTGCCAGCAGCCCGCGATCCGGGACAGGGGGTGAGCAGTTCTTC	CASSPRSGTGGEQFF
few	-	TRBV20-1	TRBJ1-5	TGCAGTGCCCAGACGGGGATCGGAGGCAATCAGCCCCAGCATTTT	CSAQTGIGGNQPQHF
many	TRBD2	TRBV6-1	TRBJ2-1	TGTGCCAGCAAAGGGACTAGCGGGGTGCCACACAATGAGCAGTTCTTC	CASKGTSGVPHNEQFF
-	TRBD1	TRBV7-6	TRBJ2-1	TGTGCCAGCAGCTTAACAGGGGTCGACAATGAGCAGTTCTTC	CASSLTGVDNEQFF
many	TRBD1	TRBV27	TRBJ1-2	TGTGCCAGCAGCCGAACCGGGACAGGGCTTAACTATGGCTACACCTTC	CASSRTGTGLNYGYTF
many	-	TRBV5-5	TRBJ2-5	TGTGCCAGCAGCTTGGGGCAGTTACAAGAGACCCAGTACTTC	CASSLGQLQETQYF
-	TRBD1	TRBV28	TRBJ1-4	TGTGCCAGCGGGGGAGGGGGCGAAAAACTGTTTTTT	CASGGGGEKLFF
many	-	TRBV20-1	TRBJ2-6	TGCAGTGCTAGTGTGCAGTACTCTGGGGCCAACGTCCTGACTTTC	CSASVQYSGANVLTF
few	-	TRBV5-6	TRBJ2-5	TGTGCCAGCAGCTTGGCCGGTTCAATGGGGTCGGAGACCCAGTACTTC	CASSLAGSMGSETQYF
many	-	TRBV5-1	TRBJ2-7	TGCGCCAGCAGCTCTAATCCGGGACACAGCTACGAGCAGTACTTC	CASSSNPGHSYEQYF
-	TRBD2	TRBV6-2/TRBV6-3	TRBJ2-2	TGTGCCAGCAGTTCTGGACTAGCGGGGGCCACCGGGGAGCTGTTTTTT	CASSSGLAGATGELFF
few	-	TRBV19	TRBJ2-2	TGTGCCAGTAGTAGGGGACGGATGCACGGGGAGCTGTTTTTT	CASSRGRMHGELFF
-	-	TRBV5-1	TRBJ2-1	TGCGCCAGCAGCTTGGACAGTGCGGGTGATGAGCAGTTCTTC	CASSLDSAGDEQFF
-	TRBD2	TRBV7-2	TRBJ2-1	TGTGCCAGCAGCTTGCTCCTAGCGACTAGCGGGGGCAATGAGCAGTTCTTC	CASSLLLATSGGNEQFF
many	TRBD1	TRBV24-1	TRBJ2-1	TGTGCCACCAGTGATTTCCCGACAGGGAATCTGTTCTTC	CATSDFPTGNLFF
many	-	TRBV7-9	TRBJ1-4	TGTGCCAGCAGCCCGACTAATGAAAAACTGTTTTTT	CASSPTNEKLFF
-	TRBD2	TRBV3-1	TRBJ2-5	TGTGCCAGCAGCCCAGGAAGTAGCGGGGGGTTTGCAGAGACCCAGTACTTC	CASSPGSSGGFAETQYF
many	-	TRBV28	TRBJ2-7	TGTGCCAGCAGAACAACAGGTTTTACCGACTACGAGCAGTACTTC	CASRTTGFTDYEQYF
few	-	TRBV5-5	TRBJ1-1	TGTGCCAGCAGCTGGGGCCAGACAAACACTGAAGCTTTCTTT	CASSWGQTNTEAFF
-	-	TRBV7-9	TRBJ2-1	TGTGCCAGCGCCGGCCAAGGCAAGGTCAATGAGCAGTTCTTC	CASAGQGKVNEQFF
many	TRBD2	TRBV20-1	TRBJ2-7	TGCAGTGCTAGAGGCGGGGTAGCGGGGTCGTACGAGCAGTACTTC	CSARGGVAGSYEQYF